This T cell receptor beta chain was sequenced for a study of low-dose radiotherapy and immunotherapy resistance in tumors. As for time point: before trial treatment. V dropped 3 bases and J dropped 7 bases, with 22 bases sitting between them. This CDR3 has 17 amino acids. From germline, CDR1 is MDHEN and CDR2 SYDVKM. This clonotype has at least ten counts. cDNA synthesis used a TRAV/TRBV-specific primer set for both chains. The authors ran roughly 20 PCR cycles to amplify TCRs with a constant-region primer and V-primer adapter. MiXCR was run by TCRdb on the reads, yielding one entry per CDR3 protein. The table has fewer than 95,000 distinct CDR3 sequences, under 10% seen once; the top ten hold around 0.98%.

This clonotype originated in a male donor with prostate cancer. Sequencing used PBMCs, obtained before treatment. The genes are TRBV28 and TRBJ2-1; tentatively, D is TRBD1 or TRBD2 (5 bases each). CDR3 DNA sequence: TGTGCCAGCAGTTTGGGGAAGTTGGACGCTGGGGGAAATGAGCAGTTCTTC. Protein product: CASSLGKLDAGGNEQFF.